This TCR beta chain was observed in a study of blood T cell repertoires in COVID-19. Original data processing: Counts of nucleated cells, estimated from reference gene primer amplification, were obtained. TCRdb's table, derived via immunoSEQ multiplex PCR, lists solely in-frame clones and lacks some. The D gene and trimming were derived from the DNA, and the V and J assignments and clone size from that table. The table lists 120,000 or so clones, roughly 79% of them singletons. The CDR3 consists of 19 residues. Germline CDR1 is MNHEY and CDR2 is SMNVEV (reference sequence). With V trimmed by 5 bases and J by 0 bases, 11 bases remained unmatched.

The V gene is TRBV27, the J gene TRBJ2-1; TRBD2 matches at 12 bases. The sequence came from a human donor in a cohort sampled during active COVID-19. Sequenced sample: peripheral blood. CDR3 in DNA: TGTGCCAGCAGTAAACAGGGACTAGCGGGTCTAGTCTCCTACAATGAGCAGTTCTTC. This codes for CASSKQGLAGLVSYNEQFF.